This T cell receptor beta chain emerged from a study of tumor and adjacent non-tumor tissue in lung cancer. TCRbeta libraries were built with three rounds of nested PCR, modified from ARM-PCR. Each CDR3 protein is one row after TCRdb ran MiXCR on the multiplex PCR reads. Among roughly 120,000 distinct CDR3 sequences, more than 60% were seen once, and the ten largest hold under 45%. No cell sorting was done before RNA was extracted from the tissue. This receptor was obtained from a woman aged 60-75 years with non-small cell lung cancer. The sample consisted of lung tumor tissue.

The CDR3 loop reads CASSEVPGTQNIQYF. CDR3 DNA: TGCGCCAGCAGCGAGGTTCCCGGGACCCAAAACATTCAGTACTTC. The V gene is TRBV5-1, the J gene TRBJ2-4; the D call may be TRBD1 or TRBD2 (5 bases each). The CDR3 length is 15 residues. CDR1 and CDR2 from the germline V gene are SGHRS and YFSETQ. V lost 4 bases to trimming and J lost 5 bases, with 16 bases between them.